A selection of T cell receptor beta chains follows, all from one sample in a study of blood T cell repertoires in COVID-19. Using immunoSEQ multiplex PCR, the repertoire was profiled, and TCRdb retains in-frame clones only, with some absent. The data show about 220,000 clones, about three quarters seen once. The sample was peripheral blood. Receptors were obtained from a woman aged 70 to 79 with acute or convalescent COVID-19. The CDR3 runs from the conserved cysteine through the conserved F or W. D genes are given only for firm matches. Size values are once, few and many counts, or a class for expanded clones, and some rows have none.

j_gene: TRBJ2-2
v_gene: TRBV19
d_gene: TRBD2
abundance: few
CDR3nt: TGTGCCAGTAGAACTGCCGGGACTAGTAGGGCCGGGGAGCTGTTTTTT
CDR3aa: CASRTAGTSRAGELFF

j_gene: TRBJ2-3
v_gene: TRBV5-1
d_gene: TRBD1
abundance: .
CDR3nt: TGCGCCAGCAGACCAAGGACAGGGTGGGGAGATACGCAGTATTTT
CDR3aa: CASRPRTGWGDTQYF

j_gene: TRBJ1-4
v_gene: TRBV16
d_gene: TRBD1
abundance: .
CDR3nt: TGTGCCAGCAGCCCAAATCCGGGACAGGGGAATGAAAAACTGTTTTTT
CDR3aa: CASSPNPGQGNEKLFF

j_gene: TRBJ2-1
v_gene: TRBV11-3
d_gene: .
abundance: .
CDR3nt: TGTGCCAGCCAAAGACTAGGAGGGGAAGGTGAGCAGTTCTTC
CDR3aa: CASQRLGGEGEQFF

j_gene: TRBJ2-2
v_gene: TRBV7-8
d_gene: .
abundance: .
CDR3nt: TGTGCCAGCAGCTGGGGACAGAACACCGGGGAGCTGTTTTTT
CDR3aa: CASSWGQNTGELFF

j_gene: TRBJ1-2
v_gene: TRBV9
d_gene: TRBD1
abundance: .
CDR3nt: TGTGCCAGCAGCGCTTCGGCACCGGGACAGGGGACCGGCTACACCTTC
CDR3aa: CASSASAPGQGTGYTF

j_gene: TRBJ1-6
v_gene: TRBV25-1
d_gene: .
abundance: .
CDR3nt: TGTGCCAGCGGAGTTCAGAATTCACCCCTCCACTTT
CDR3aa: CASGVQNSPLHF

j_gene: TRBJ2-5
v_gene: TRBV28
d_gene: TRBD1
abundance: few
CDR3nt: TGTGCCAGCAGTTCCTGGACAGGGGGTAACCAAGAGACCCAGTACTTC
CDR3aa: CASSSWTGGNQETQYF

j_gene: TRBJ1-3
v_gene: TRBV30
d_gene: .
abundance: .
CDR3nt: TGTGCCTGGAGCTTAGCGGGAGGCTTCGCTGGAAACACCATATATTTT
CDR3aa: CAWSLAGGFAGNTIYF

j_gene: TRBJ1-2
v_gene: TRBV5-1
d_gene: .
abundance: .
CDR3nt: TGCGCCAGCAGCGATGGGACATCGTGGGGCTACACCTTC
CDR3aa: CASSDGTSWGYTF

j_gene: TRBJ2-3
v_gene: TRBV11-2
d_gene: .
abundance: .
CDR3nt: TGTGCCAGCAGCTTGGGCAGCACAGATACGCAGTATTTT
CDR3aa: CASSLGSTDTQYF

j_gene: TRBJ2-3
v_gene: TRBV19
d_gene: TRBD1
abundance: .
CDR3nt: TGTGCCAGTAGCCGGACAGGAGACACCACAGATACGCAGTATTTT
CDR3aa: CASSRTGDTTDTQYF

j_gene: TRBJ2-3
v_gene: TRBV5-6
d_gene: TRBD2
abundance: .
CDR3nt: TGTGCCAGCAGTGCTCTCGGCGGGGGGGCCCCAGATACGCAGTATTTT
CDR3aa: CASSALGGGAPDTQYF

j_gene: TRBJ2-7
v_gene: TRBV19
d_gene: TRBD2
abundance: few
CDR3nt: TGTGCCAGTAGCCTACGGGGAGGGGACGAGCAGTACTTC
CDR3aa: CASSLRGGDEQYF

j_gene: TRBJ2-1
v_gene: TRBV9
d_gene: .
abundance: .
CDR3nt: TGTGCCAGCAGCGTCACAGGGACCGATGCCAATGAGCAGTTCTTC
CDR3aa: CASSVTGTDANEQFF

j_gene: TRBJ1-5
v_gene: TRBV10-3
d_gene: TRBD1
abundance: .
CDR3nt: TGTGCGACAGGGAAGGGGGGCGATCAGCCCCAGCATTTT
CDR3aa: CATGKGGDQPQHF

j_gene: TRBJ2-2
v_gene: TRBV29-1
d_gene: TRBD2
abundance: few
CDR3nt: TGCAGCGTTGAAGATCGGGCGGGGGGGCGAAGGGAGCTGTTTTTT
CDR3aa: CSVEDRAGGRRELFF

j_gene: TRBJ2-2
v_gene: TRBV6-4
d_gene: .
abundance: .
CDR3nt: TGTGCCAGCAGTGAAAGAGGGTTGGGAACCGGGGAGCTGTTTTTT
CDR3aa: CASSERGLGTGELFF

j_gene: TRBJ2-5
v_gene: TRBV6-5
d_gene: TRBD1
abundance: .
CDR3nt: TGTGCCAGCAGTTACTCTACGACAGGGGGCTCGAAGACCCAGTACTTC
CDR3aa: CASSYSTTGGSKTQYF

j_gene: TRBJ2-3
v_gene: TRBV7-9
d_gene: .
abundance: once
CDR3nt: TGTGCCAGCAGCCCGATCAACGGGAGAGATACGCAGTATTTT
CDR3aa: CASSPINGRDTQYF

j_gene: TRBJ2-5
v_gene: TRBV18
d_gene: .
abundance: .
CDR3nt: TGTGCCAGCTCGGCCTTCCAAGAGACCCAGTACTTC
CDR3aa: CASSAFQETQYF

j_gene: TRBJ2-1
v_gene: TRBV12-3/TRBV12-4
d_gene: TRBD1
abundance: once
CDR3nt: TGTGCCAGCAGTTCTCTAGGACAGGTGGCGTTCTTC
CDR3aa: CASSSLGQVAFF

j_gene: TRBJ1-2
v_gene: TRBV3-1/TRBV3-2
d_gene: TRBD1
abundance: few
CDR3nt: TGTGCCAGCAGCCACGCGGGACAGGGGTTTGGTGGCTACACCTTC
CDR3aa: CASSHAGQGFGGYTF

j_gene: TRBJ2-7
v_gene: TRBV6-6
d_gene: TRBD1
abundance: .
CDR3nt: TGTGCCAGCAGACCTGGGACAGGGGGCACCTACGAGCAGTACTTC
CDR3aa: CASRPGTGGTYEQYF

j_gene: TRBJ2-5
v_gene: TRBV13
d_gene: .
abundance: once
CDR3nt: TGTGCCAGCAGCCTCAGGGGCGTAGAGACCCAGTACTTC
CDR3aa: CASSLRGVETQYF